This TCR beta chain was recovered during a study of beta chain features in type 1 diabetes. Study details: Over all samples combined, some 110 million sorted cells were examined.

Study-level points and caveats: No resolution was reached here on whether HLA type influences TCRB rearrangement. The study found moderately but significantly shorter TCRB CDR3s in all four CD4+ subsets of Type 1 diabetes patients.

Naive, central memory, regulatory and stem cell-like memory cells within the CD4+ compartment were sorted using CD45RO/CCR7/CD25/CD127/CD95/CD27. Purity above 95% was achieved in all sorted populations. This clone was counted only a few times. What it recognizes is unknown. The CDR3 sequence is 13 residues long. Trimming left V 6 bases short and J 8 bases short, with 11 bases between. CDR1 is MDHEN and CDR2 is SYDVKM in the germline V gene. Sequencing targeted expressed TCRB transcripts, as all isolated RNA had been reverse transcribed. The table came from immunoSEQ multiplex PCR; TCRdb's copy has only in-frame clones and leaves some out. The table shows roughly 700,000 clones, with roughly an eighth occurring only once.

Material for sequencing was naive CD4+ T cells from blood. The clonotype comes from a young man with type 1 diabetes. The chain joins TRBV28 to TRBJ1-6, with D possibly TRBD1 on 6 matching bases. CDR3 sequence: CASSSGQYSPLHF. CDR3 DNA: TGTGCCAGCAGCTCAGGACAGTATTCACCCCTCCACTTT.